Listed here is a single T cell receptor (beta chain). The data originate from a study of blood T cell repertoires in COVID-19. The CDR3 covers 12 residues. CDR1 is GTSNPN and CDR2 is SVGIG in the germline V gene (reference sequence). Trimming left V 4 bases short and J 4 bases short, with 10 bases between. It was during active infection that Seattle patients were enrolled and then longitudinally followed. The repertoire was sequenced with immunoSEQ multiplex PCR; TCRdb's copy has only in-frame clones and lacks some. There are approximately 270,000 clones in the sample; about 80% occur only once, and approximately 15% lies in the top ten.

The chain uses TRBV30 and TRBJ1-1; a possible D gene is TRBD1 (5 bases). The sequence derives from a person between 65 and 79 years old with COVID-19, enrolled during active disease. The specimen was peripheral blood. CDR3 amino acids: CAWTGGGTEAFF. The CDR3 DNA reads TGTGCCTGGACGGGGGGAGGCACTGAAGCTTTCTTT. Variable domain in full (rest from reference TRBV30 and TRBJ1-1): SQTIHQWPATLVQPVGSPLSLECTVEGTSNPNLYWYRQAAGRGLQLLFYSVGIGQISSEVPQNLSASRPQDRQFILSSKKLLLSDSGFYLCAWTGGGTEAFFGQGTRLTVV.